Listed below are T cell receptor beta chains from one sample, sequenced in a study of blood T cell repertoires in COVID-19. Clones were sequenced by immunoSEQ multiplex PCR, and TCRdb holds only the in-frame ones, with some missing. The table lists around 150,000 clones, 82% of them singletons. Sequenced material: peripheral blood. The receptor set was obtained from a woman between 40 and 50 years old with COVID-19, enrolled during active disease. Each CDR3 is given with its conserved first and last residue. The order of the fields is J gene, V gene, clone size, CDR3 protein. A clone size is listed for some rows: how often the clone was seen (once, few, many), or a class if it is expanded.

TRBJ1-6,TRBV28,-,CASSFSRVGSPLHF
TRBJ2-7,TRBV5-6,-,CASSLREGYEQYF
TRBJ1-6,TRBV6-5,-,CASSRGENSPLHF
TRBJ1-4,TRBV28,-,CASSLGRGATNEKLFF
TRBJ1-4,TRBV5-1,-,CASRDRGADNEKLFF
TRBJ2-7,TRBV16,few,CASSRSYEQYF
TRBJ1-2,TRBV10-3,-,CAISGYSDSPPNYGYTF
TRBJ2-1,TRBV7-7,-,CASSFRTGGDEQFF
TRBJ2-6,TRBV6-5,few,CASSYLGVLGANVLTF
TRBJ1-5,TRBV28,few,CASSLGQGYRQPQHF
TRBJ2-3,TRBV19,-,CASSIGRVTDTQYF
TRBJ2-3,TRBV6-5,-,CATGRREPTDTQYF
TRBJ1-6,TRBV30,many,CAWGDRVNSPLHF
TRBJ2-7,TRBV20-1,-,CSASQGAREQYF
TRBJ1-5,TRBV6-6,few,CASRQNDQPQHF
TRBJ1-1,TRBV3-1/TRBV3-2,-,CASSQGGEAFF
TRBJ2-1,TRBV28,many,CASSSPILRGGPYNEQFF
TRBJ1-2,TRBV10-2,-,CASSEYDTGYYGYTF
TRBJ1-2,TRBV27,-,CASSRNRPHEDGYTF
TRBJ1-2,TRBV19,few,CASRVDASREDGYTF
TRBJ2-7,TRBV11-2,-,CASSLDPQTYEQYF
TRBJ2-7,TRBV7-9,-,CASSGQGGTYEQYF
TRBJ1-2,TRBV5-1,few,CASSLLPGQVPALF
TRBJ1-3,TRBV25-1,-,CASSESRGVGSSGNTIYF
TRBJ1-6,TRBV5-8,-,CASSLNAGYNSPLHF
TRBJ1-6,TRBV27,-,CASSSTGGSYNSPLHF
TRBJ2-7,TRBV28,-,CATTDSPYEQYF
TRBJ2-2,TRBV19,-,CASSMLGNTGELFF
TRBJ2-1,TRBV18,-,CASSLTGLAGSNEQFF
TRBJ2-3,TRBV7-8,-,CASTRGGGPRDTQYF
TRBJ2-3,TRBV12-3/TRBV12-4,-,CASSLQGDTQYF
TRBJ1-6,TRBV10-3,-,CAISGEGISPLHF
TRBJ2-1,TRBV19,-,CASSRAGGSYNEQFF
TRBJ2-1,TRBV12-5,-,CASGLTPRLAGIINEQFF
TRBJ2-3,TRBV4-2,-,CASSQDPLLAGGGTQYF
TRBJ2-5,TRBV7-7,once,CASSFPQGETQYF
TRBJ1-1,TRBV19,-,CASSLQPTLNTEAFF
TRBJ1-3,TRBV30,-,CACPLTGNTIYF